This T cell receptor (beta chain) was recorded in a study of beta chain features in type 1 diabetes. Study as a whole: Across all samples, over 85 million sorted cells were examined. Findings and limits, study-wide: Type 1 diabetes patients showed a moderate but significant shortening of TCRB CDR3s in all four CD4+ subsets.

V lost 7 bases and J lost 2, with 15 bases in between. Germline CDR1 and CDR2: MDHEN and SYDVKM. CDR3 length: 14 amino acids. A remark on this clone: Its cognate antigen is unknown.

Of the isolated RNA, all was reverse transcribed, and so the sequenced material was expressed TCRB transcripts. The table came from immunoSEQ multiplex PCR; TCRdb's copy has only in-frame clones and leaves some out. The sample lists about 370,000 clones; roughly 16% were seen once. Only one heparinised blood draw was taken per donor, and its volume averaged around 100 mL. Populations obtained by sorting all exceeded 95% purity. Source material: naive CD4+ T cells from blood. The sequence derives from a woman between 18 and 30 years old in good health. The chain uses TRBV28 and TRBJ2-7, with D perhaps TRBD2 (6 bases). The CDR3 DNA reads as TGTGCCAGCACCACTAGCAGGGTTCCCTACGAGCAGTACTTC. Translated, it gives CASTTSRVPYEQYF.